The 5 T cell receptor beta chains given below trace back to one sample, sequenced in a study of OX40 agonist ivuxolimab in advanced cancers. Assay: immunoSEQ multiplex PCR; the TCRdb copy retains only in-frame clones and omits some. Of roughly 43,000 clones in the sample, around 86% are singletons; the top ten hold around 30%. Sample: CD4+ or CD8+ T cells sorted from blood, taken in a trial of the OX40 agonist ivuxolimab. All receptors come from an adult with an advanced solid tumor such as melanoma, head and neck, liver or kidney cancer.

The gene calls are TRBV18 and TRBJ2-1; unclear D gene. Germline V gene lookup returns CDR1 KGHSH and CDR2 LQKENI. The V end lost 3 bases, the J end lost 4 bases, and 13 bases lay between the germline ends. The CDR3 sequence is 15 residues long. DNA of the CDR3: TGTGCCAGCTCACCCGGCCCGGACGCATACAATGAGCAGTTCTTC. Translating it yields CASSPGPDAYNEQFF.

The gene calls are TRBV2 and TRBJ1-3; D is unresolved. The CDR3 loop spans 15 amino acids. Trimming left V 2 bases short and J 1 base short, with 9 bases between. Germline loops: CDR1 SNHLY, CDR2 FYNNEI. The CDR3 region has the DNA TGTGCCAGCAGTGAACTGCGGAAATCTGGAAACACCATATATTTT. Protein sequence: CASSELRKSGNTIYF.

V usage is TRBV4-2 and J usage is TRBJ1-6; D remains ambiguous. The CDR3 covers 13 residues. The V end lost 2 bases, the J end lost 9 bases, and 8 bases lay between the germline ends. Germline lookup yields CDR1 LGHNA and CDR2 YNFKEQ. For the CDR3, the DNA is TGTGCCAGCAGCCAATCTGGGGTTTCACCCCTCCACTTT. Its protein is CASSQSGVSPLHF.

CDR3 in DNA: TGTGCCATCAGATCTGACAGGGACTACAATGAGCAGTTCTTC. Translating gives CAIRSDRDYNEQFF. The rearrangement joins TRBV10-3 to TRBJ2-1; TRBD1 matches at 7 bases. The germline gives CDR1 ENHRY, CDR2 SYGVKD. Trimming removed 6 bases from V and 3 bases from J; junction bases left unmatched: 5. This CDR3 contains 14 residues.

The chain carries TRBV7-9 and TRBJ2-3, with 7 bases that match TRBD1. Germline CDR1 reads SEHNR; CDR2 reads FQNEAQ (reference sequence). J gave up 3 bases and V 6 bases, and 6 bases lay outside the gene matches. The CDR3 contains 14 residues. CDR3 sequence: CASSPGQTTDTQYF. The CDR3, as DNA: TGTGCCAGCAGTCCGGGACAGACTACAGATACGCAGTATTTT.